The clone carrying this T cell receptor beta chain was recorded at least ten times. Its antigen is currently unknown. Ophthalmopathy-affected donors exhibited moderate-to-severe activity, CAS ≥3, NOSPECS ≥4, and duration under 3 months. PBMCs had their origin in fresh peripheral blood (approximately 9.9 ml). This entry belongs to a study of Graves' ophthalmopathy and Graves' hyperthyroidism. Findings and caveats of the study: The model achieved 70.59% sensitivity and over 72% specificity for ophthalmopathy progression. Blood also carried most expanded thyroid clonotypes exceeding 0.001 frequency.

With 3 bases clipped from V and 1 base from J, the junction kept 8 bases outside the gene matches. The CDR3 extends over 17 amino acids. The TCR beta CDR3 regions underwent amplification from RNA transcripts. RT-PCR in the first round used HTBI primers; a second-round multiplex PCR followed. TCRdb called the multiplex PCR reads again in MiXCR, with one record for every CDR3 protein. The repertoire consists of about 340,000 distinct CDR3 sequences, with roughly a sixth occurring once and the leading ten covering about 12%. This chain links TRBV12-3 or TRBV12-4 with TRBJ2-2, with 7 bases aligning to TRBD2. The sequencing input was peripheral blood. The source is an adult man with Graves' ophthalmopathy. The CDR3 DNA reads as TGTGCCAGCAGTTTCGAGCTCGGGAGGCAGAACACCGGGGAGCTGTTTTTT. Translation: CASSFELGRQNTGELFF.